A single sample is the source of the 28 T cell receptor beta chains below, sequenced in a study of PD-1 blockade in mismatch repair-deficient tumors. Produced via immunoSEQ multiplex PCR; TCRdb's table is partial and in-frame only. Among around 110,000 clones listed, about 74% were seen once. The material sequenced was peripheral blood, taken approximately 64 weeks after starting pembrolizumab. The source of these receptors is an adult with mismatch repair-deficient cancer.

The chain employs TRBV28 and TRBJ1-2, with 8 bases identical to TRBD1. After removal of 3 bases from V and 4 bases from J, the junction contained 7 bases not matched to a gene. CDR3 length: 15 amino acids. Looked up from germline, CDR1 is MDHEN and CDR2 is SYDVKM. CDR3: CASSLESTGGYGYTF. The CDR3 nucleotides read TGTGCCAGCAGTTTGGAGTCCACAGGGGGCTATGGCTACACCTTC.

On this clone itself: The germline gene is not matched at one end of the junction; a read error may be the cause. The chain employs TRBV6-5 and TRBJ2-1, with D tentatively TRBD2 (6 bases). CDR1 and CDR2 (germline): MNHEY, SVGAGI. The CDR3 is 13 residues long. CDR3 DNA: TGTGCCAGCAGTTACTCCGGAGGGACCGAGCTGTTCTTC. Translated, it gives CASSYSGGTELFF.

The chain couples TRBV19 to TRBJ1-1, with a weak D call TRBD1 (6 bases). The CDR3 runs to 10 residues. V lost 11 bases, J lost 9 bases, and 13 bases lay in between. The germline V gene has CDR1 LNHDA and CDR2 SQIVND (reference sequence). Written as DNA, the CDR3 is TGTGCCCTTGGGGGGCAAAAAGCTTTCTTT. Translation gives CALGGQKAFF.

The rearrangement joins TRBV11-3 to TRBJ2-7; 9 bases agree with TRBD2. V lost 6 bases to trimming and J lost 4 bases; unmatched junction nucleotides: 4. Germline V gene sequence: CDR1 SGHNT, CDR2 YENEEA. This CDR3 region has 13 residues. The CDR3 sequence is CASRVAGAYEQYF. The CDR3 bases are TGTGCCAGCAGGGTAGCGGGAGCTTACGAGCAGTACTTC. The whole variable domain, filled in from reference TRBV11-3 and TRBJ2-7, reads EAGVVQSPRYKIIEKKQPVAFWCNPISGHNTLYWYLQNLGQGPELLIRYENEEAVDDSQLPKDRFSAERLKGVDSTLKIQPAELGDSAVYLCASRVAGAYEQYFGPGTRLTVT.

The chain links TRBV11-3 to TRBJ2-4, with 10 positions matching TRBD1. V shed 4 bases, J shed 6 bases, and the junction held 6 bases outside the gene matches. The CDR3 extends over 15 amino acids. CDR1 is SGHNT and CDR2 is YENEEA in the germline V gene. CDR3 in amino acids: CASSWAGQGRNIQYF. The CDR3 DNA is TGTGCCAGCAGCTGGGCGGGACAGGGGAGAAACATTCAGTACTTC.

The CDR3: CASSLAGLRPQHF. CDR3 sequence (DNA): TGTGCCAGCAGTTTGGCGGGACTTAGGCCCCAGCATTTT. The chain combines TRBV27 with TRBJ1-5; a weak D match, TRBD1 (5 bases). Germline-derived CDR1 and CDR2 are MNHEY and SMNVEV (reference sequence). The V and J ends lost 3 bases and 9 bases respectively, with 12 bases between them. This CDR3 spans 13 amino acids.

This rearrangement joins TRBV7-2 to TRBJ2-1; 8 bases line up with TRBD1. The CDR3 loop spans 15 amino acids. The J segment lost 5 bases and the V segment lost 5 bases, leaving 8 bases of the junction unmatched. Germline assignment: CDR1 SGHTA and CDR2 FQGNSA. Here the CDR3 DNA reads TGTGCCAGCAGCCCCCGAACAGGGGGGCACAATGAGCAGTTCTTC. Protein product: CASSPRTGGHNEQFF.

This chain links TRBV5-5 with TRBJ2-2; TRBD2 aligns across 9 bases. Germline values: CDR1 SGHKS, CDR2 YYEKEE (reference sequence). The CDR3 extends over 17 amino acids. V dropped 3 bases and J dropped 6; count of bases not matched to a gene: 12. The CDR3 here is CASSSRSAGGIAGELFF. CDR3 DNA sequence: TGTGCCAGCAGCTCTAGGTCGGCGGGAGGGATTGCCGGGGAGCTGTTTTTT.

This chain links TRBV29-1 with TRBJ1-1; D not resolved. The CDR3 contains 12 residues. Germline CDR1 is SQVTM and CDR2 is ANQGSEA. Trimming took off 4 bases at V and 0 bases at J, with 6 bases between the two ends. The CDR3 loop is CSVVVLNTEAFF. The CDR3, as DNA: TGCAGCGTTGTCGTCCTGAACACTGAAGCTTTCTTT.

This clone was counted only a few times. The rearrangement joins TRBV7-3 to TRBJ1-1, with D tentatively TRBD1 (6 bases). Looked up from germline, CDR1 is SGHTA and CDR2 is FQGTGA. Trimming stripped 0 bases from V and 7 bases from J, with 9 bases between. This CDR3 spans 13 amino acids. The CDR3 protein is CASSLTRGDEAFF. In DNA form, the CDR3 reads TGTGCCAGCAGCTTAACGAGGGGGGATGAAGCTTTCTTT.

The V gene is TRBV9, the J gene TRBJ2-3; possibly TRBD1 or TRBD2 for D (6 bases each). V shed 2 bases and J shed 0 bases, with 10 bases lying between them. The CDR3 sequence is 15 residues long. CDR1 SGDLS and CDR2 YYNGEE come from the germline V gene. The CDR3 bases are TGTGCCAGCAGCGTGGCGGGACATAGCACAGATACGCAGTATTTT. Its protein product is CASSVAGHSTDTQYF.

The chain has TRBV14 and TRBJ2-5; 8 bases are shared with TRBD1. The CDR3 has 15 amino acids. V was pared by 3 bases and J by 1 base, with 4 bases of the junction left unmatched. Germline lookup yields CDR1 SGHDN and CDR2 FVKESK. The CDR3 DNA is TGTGCCAGCAGCCAGTTTACAGGGGGCCAAGAGACCCAGTACTTC. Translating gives CASSQFTGGQETQYF. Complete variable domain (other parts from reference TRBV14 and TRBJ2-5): EAGVTQFPSHSVIEKGQTVTLRCDPISGHDNLYWYRRVMGKEIKFLLHFVKESKQDESGMPNNRFLAERTGGTYSTLKVQPAELEDSGVYFCASSQFTGGQETQYFGPGTRLLVL.

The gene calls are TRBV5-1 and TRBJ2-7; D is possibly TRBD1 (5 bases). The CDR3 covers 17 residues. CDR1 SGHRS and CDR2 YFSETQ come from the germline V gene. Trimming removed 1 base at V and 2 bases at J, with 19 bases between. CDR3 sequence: CASSLNSFLSGTYEQYF. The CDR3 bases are TGCGCCAGCAGCTTGAACTCTTTTTTGTCAGGGACCTACGAGCAGTACTTC.

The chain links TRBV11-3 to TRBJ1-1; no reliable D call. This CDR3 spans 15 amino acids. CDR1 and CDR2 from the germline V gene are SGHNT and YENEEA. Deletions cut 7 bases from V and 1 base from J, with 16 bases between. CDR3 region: CASKRFQLSNTEAFF. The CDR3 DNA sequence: TGTGCCAGCAAACGCTTCCAGCTGTCGAACACTGAAGCTTTCTTT.

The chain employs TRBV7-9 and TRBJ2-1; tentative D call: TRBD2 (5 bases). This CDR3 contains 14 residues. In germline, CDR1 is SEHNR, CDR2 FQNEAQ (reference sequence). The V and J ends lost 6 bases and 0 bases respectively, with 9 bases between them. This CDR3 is CASSGESSYNEQFF. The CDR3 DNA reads TGTGCCAGCAGTGGGGAGAGCTCCTACAATGAGCAGTTCTTC.

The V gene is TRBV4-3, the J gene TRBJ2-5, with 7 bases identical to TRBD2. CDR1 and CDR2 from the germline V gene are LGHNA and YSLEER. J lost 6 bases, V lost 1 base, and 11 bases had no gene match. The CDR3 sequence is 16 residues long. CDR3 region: CASSQVGSAGAQTQYF. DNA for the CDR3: TGCGCCAGCAGCCAAGTTGGCTCGGCGGGAGCGCAGACCCAGTACTTC.

CDR3 region: CASSLGREPTYEQYF. CDR3 sequence (DNA): TGTGCCAGCAGTTTAGGGCGGGAGCCAACCTACGAGCAGTACTTC. The V gene is TRBV27, the J gene TRBJ2-7, with TRBD2 matching over 7 bases. CDR1 and CDR2 from the germline V gene are MNHEY and SMNVEV (reference sequence). V dropped 2 bases and J dropped 2; count of bases not matched to a gene: 6. The CDR3 totals 15 residues.

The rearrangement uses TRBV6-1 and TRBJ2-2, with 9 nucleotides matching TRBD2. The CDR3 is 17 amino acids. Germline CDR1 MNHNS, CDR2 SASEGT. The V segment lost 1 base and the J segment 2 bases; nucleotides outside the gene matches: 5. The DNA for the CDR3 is TGTGCCAGCAGTGAAGTCCTTAGCGGGAGAAACACCGGGGAGCTGTTTTTT. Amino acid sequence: CASSEVLSGRNTGELFF.

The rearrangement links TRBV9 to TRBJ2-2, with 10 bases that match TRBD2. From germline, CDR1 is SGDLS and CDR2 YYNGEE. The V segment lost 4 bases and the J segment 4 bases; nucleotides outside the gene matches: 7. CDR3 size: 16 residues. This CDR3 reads CASSLASGSGTGELFF. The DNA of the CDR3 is TGTGCCAGCAGCCTAGCTAGCGGGAGCGGCACCGGGGAGCTGTTTTTT.

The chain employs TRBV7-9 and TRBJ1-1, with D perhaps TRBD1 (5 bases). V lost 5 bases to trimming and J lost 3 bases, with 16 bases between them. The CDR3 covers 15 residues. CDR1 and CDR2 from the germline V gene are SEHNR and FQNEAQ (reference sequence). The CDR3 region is CASSPRAGPDTEAFF. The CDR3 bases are TGTGCCAGCAGCCCGAGGGCAGGGCCGGACACTGAAGCTTTCTTT. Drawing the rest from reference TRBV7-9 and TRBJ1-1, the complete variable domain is DTGVSQNPRHKITKRGQNVTFRCDPISEHNRLYWYRQTLGQGPEFLTYFQNEAQLEKSRLLSDRFSAERPKGSFSTLEIQRTEQGDSAMYLCASSPRAGPDTEAFFGQGTRLTVV.

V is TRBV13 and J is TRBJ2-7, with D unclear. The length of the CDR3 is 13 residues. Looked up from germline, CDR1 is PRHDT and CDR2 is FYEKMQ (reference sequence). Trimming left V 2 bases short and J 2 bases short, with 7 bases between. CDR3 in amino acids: CASSLFGTYEQYF. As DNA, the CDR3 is TGTGCCAGCAGCTTATTCGGTACCTACGAGCAGTACTTC.

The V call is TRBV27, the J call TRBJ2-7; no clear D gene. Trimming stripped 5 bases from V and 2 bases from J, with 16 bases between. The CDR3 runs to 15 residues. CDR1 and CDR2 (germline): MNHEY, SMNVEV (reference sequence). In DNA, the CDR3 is TGTGCCAGCAGTGCCATGGCCTCGGTCCCCTACGAGCAGTACTTC. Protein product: CASSAMASVPYEQYF.

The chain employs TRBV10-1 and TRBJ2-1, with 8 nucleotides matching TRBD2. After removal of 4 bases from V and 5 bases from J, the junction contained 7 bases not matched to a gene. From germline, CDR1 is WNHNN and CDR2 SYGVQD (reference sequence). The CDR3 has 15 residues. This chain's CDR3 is CASSGGLAGNNEQFF. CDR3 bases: TGCGCCAGCAGTGGTGGGTTAGCGGGGAACAATGAGCAGTTCTTC.

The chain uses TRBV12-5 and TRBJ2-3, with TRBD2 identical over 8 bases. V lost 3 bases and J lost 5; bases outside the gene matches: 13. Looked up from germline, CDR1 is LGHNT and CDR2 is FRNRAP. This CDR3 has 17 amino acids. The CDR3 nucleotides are TGTGCTAGTGGTTTCCATCAGGTAGCGGGGATAAGAGATACGCAGTATTTT. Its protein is CASGFHQVAGIRDTQYF. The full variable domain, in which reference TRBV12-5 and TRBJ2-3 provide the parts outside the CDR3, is DARVTQTPRHKVTEMGQEVTMRCQPILGHNTVFWYRQTMMQGLELLAYFRNRAPLDDSGMPKDRFSAEMPDATLATLKIQPSEPRDSAVYFCASGFHQVAGIRDTQYFGPGTRLTVL.

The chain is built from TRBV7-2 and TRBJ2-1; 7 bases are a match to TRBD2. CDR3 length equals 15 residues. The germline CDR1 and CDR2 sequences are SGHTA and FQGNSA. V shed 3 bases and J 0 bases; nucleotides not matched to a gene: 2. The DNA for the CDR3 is TGTGCCAGCAGCTTTACTAGCGCCTCCTACAATGAGCAGTTCTTC. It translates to CASSFTSASYNEQFF.

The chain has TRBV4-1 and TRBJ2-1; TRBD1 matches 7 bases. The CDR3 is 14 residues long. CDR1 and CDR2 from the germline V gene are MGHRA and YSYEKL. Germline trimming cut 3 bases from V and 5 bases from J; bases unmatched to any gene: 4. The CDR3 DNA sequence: TGCGCCAGCAGCCACCTGGACAGGAACAATGAGCAGTTCTTC. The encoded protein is CASSHLDRNNEQFF.

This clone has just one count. The CDR3 loop reads CASRLTKNQPQHF. The CDR3 nucleotides are TGTGCCAGTAGACTGACAAAGAATCAGCCCCAGCATTTT. This chain joins TRBV19 and TRBJ1-5; D remains unclear. The germline V gene has CDR1 LNHDA and CDR2 SQIVND (reference sequence). The V gene lost 6 bases and the J gene lost 4 bases, with 10 bases spanning the gap. This CDR3 spans 13 amino acids.

Here the CDR3 reads CASSEQDGLAGGRPTDTQYF. The CDR3 region has the DNA TGCGCCAGCAGTGAGCAAGATGGACTAGCGGGGGGACGACCCACAGATACGCAGTATTTT. V and J are TRBV10-2 and TRBJ2-3; 14 bases fit TRBD2. CDR3 size: 20 residues. V lost 2 bases, J lost 2 bases, and 12 bases stayed unmatched. Germline values: CDR1 WSHSY, CDR2 SAAADI.